This passage covers 10 T cell receptor beta chains from one sample sequenced in a study of Ad26.COV2.S vaccination and SARS-CoV-2 variants. As to treatment: roughly 20 received Ad26.COV2.S at low or high dose, single or two shots; several received placebo; per-sample allocation not given. Following the first vaccine or placebo injection, samples were taken on day 63. The assay was immunoSEQ multiplex PCR, and TCRdb's table has in-frame clones only and misses some. Of a few hundred thousand clones listed, about nine tenths are singletons. The specimen was peripheral blood, collected in a trial of Ad26.COV2.S vaccine versus placebo. Receptor source: a person between 18 and 59 years old who received the Ad26.COV2.S COVID-19 vaccine or a placebo.

The chain uses TRBV11-1 and TRBJ1-4; D is undetermined. Trimming stripped 5 bases from V and 8 bases from J, with 18 bases between. Germline CDR1 reads SGHAT; CDR2 reads FQDESV (reference sequence). This CDR3 has 15 residues. CDR3 sequence: CASSQSPSGREKLFF. CDR3 nucleotide sequence: TGTGCCAGCAGCCAATCACCAAGCGGCCGGGAAAAACTGTTTTTT.

This chain links TRBV7-9 with TRBJ1-1; D is ambiguous. Trimming took 2 bases from V and 1 from J, leaving 11 bases between them. The CDR3 consists of 15 residues. Germline CDR1 is SEHNR and CDR2 is FQNEAQ (reference sequence). CDR3 sequence (DNA): TGTGCCAGCAGCTTACGTGGTTCGGGGAACACTGAAGCTTTCTTT. It yields the protein CASSLRGSGNTEAFF. The full variable domain, rest sourced from reference TRBV7-9 and TRBJ1-1, is DTGVSQNPRHKITKRGQNVTFRCDPISEHNRLYWYRQTLGQGPEFLTYFQNEAQLEKSRLLSDRFSAERPKGSFSTLEIQRTEQGDSAMYLCASSLRGSGNTEAFFGQGTRLTVV.

Written as DNA, the CDR3 is TGCAGCGTTGAAGGGGGACAGGCTAGCTCCTACGAGCAGTACTTC. Amino acid sequence: CSVEGGQASSYEQYF. The chain links TRBV29-1 to TRBJ2-7; 8 positions match TRBD1. The V gene's germline CDR1 is SQVTM and CDR2 ANQGSEA. The CDR3 extends over 15 amino acids. Trimming removed 1 base from V and 0 bases from J; junction bases left unmatched: 5.

The chain has TRBV25-1 and TRBJ2-7; possible D gene TRBD1, 6 bases. This CDR3 has 15 amino acids. The ends were cut back, 5 bases at V and 6 bases at J, with 20 bases in the middle. Per the germline V gene, CDR1 is MGHDK and CDR2 is SYGVNS. The DNA of the CDR3 is TGTGCCAGCAGTTCTCGGACAGAGAAGGCCGTCGAGCAGTACTTC. Translating it yields CASSSRTEKAVEQYF.

V and J are TRBV9 and TRBJ1-5; D gene uncertain. In germline, CDR1 is SGDLS, CDR2 YYNGEE. The CDR3 loop spans 14 amino acids. Trimming left V 3 bases short and J 3 bases short, with 10 bases between. The CDR3 is CASSADYINQPQHF. CDR3 nucleotide sequence: TGTGCCAGCAGCGCCGATTACATCAATCAGCCCCAGCATTTT.

CDR3 region: CSVEEQGSTTDTQYF. The CDR3 DNA follows: TGCAGCGTTGAAGAACAGGGGAGCACCACAGATACGCAGTATTTT. The chain has TRBV29-1 and TRBJ2-3; TRBD1 matches 7 bases. The germline V gene has CDR1 SQVTM and CDR2 ANQGSEA. Trimming cost V 0 bases and J 2 bases; bases outside gene matches: 5. The CDR3 is made up of 15 amino acids.

The chain links TRBV7-9 to TRBJ1-1; 7 bases line up with TRBD1. Germline CDR1 reads SEHNR; CDR2 reads FQNEAQ (reference sequence). After removal of 1 base from V and 7 bases from J, the junction contained 6 bases not matched to a gene. The CDR3 totals 14 residues. CDR3 DNA: TGTGCCAGCAGCTTAGACGGGACAGACCATGAAGCTTTCTTT. Its protein product is CASSLDGTDHEAFF.

V and J are TRBV11-1 and TRBJ2-7; 8 bases line up with TRBD1. J lost 3 bases, V lost 2 bases, and 3 bases had no gene match. The CDR3 sequence is 14 residues long. In germline, CDR1 is SGHAT, CDR2 FQDESV (reference sequence). For the CDR3, the DNA is TGTGCCAGCAGCTTACGGACAGGGCACTACGAGCAGTACTTC. Its protein is CASSLRTGHYEQYF. Complete variable domain (other parts from reference TRBV11-1 and TRBJ2-7): EAEVAQSPRYKITEKSQAVAFWCDPISGHATLYWYRQILGQGPELLVQFQDESVVDDSQLPKDRFSAERLKGVDSTLKIQPAELGDSAMYLCASSLRTGHYEQYFGPGTRLTVT.

This clone was observed once. The chain combines TRBV2 with TRBJ1-2; TRBD1 aligns across 8 bases. Germline assignment: CDR1 SNHLY and CDR2 FYNNEI. CDR3 length equals 14 residues. Trimming took 7 bases from V and 4 from J; bases not matched to a gene: 8. The CDR3 spells CASNTDRGRYGYTF. Here the CDR3 DNA reads TGTGCCAGCAACACTGACAGGGGCCGCTATGGCTACACCTTC. Using reference TRBV2 and TRBJ1-2 for the parts outside the CDR3, the full variable domain is EPEVTQTPSHQVTQMGQEVILRCVPISNHLYFYWYRQILGQKVEFLVSFYNNEISEKSEIFDDQFSVERPDGSNFTLKIRSTKLEDSAMYFCASNTDRGRYGYTFGSGTRLTVV.

The rearrangement links TRBV19 to TRBJ1-1, with D hard to call. The CDR3 runs 13 residues. Trimming took 3 bases from V and 3 from J, leaving 8 bases between them. Germline V gene sequence: CDR1 LNHDA, CDR2 SQIVND (reference sequence). The CDR3 loop is CASSMWGDTEAFF. CDR3 sequence (DNA): TGTGCCAGTAGTATGTGGGGTGACACTGAAGCTTTCTTT.